Shown below are 2 T cell receptor beta chains from a single sample sequenced in a study of T cells after yellow fever vaccination. TCRdb recomputed calls from the 5' RACE reads with MiXCR, one row per CDR3 protein. The sample records about 99,000 distinct CDR3 sequences, less than 6% being singletons. Source: CD8+ T cells sorted from PBMCs, taken 10 days after the yellow fever booster vaccination. Source of these receptors: a man aged 18 to 35 who received the YFV17D yellow fever vaccine.

This chain uses TRBV29-1 with TRBJ2-7; 9 nucleotides line up with TRBD2. CDR1 SQVTM and CDR2 ANQGSEA come from the germline V gene. After removal of 6 bases from V and 0 bases from J, the junction contained 3 bases not matched to a gene. The length of the CDR3 is 13 residues. The CDR3 DNA sequence: TGCAGCGTCACGACTAGCGGCTCCTACGAGCAGTACGTC. Translating gives CSVTTSGSYEQYV.

The table lists this clonotype with a few counts. V is TRBV6-1 and J is TRBJ2-1, with 9 bases that match TRBD1. The V segment lost 6 bases and the J segment 8 bases; nucleotides outside the gene matches: 11. This CDR3 contains 15 residues. Germline V gene sequence: CDR1 MNHNS, CDR2 SASEGT. The CDR3 region is CASRRDRVTGYEQFF. CDR3 nucleotide sequence: TGTGCCAGCAGAAGGGACAGGGTTACGGGGTATGAGCAGTTCTTC.